This T cell receptor beta chain was sequenced in a study of blood T cell repertoires in COVID-19. This CDR3 contains 12 residues. Germline values: CDR1 SNHLY, CDR2 FYNNEI. The V end was cut by 8 bases, the J end by 6 bases, with 13 bases between. TCRdb's copy holds only in-frame clones and misses some; the assay was immunoSEQ multiplex PCR. The sample has 250,000 to 350,000 clones, approximately 91% seen once. Sequences were obtained from PBMCs or T cells enriched from blood (not recorded which). The rearrangement joins TRBV2 to TRBJ1-2, with D unresolved. This receptor was obtained from a woman aged 25 to 39 who had recovered from COVID-19. The CDR3 DNA is TGTGCCAGCCTGAAGAGGGCCAATGGCTACACCTTC. Its translation is CASLKRANGYTF.